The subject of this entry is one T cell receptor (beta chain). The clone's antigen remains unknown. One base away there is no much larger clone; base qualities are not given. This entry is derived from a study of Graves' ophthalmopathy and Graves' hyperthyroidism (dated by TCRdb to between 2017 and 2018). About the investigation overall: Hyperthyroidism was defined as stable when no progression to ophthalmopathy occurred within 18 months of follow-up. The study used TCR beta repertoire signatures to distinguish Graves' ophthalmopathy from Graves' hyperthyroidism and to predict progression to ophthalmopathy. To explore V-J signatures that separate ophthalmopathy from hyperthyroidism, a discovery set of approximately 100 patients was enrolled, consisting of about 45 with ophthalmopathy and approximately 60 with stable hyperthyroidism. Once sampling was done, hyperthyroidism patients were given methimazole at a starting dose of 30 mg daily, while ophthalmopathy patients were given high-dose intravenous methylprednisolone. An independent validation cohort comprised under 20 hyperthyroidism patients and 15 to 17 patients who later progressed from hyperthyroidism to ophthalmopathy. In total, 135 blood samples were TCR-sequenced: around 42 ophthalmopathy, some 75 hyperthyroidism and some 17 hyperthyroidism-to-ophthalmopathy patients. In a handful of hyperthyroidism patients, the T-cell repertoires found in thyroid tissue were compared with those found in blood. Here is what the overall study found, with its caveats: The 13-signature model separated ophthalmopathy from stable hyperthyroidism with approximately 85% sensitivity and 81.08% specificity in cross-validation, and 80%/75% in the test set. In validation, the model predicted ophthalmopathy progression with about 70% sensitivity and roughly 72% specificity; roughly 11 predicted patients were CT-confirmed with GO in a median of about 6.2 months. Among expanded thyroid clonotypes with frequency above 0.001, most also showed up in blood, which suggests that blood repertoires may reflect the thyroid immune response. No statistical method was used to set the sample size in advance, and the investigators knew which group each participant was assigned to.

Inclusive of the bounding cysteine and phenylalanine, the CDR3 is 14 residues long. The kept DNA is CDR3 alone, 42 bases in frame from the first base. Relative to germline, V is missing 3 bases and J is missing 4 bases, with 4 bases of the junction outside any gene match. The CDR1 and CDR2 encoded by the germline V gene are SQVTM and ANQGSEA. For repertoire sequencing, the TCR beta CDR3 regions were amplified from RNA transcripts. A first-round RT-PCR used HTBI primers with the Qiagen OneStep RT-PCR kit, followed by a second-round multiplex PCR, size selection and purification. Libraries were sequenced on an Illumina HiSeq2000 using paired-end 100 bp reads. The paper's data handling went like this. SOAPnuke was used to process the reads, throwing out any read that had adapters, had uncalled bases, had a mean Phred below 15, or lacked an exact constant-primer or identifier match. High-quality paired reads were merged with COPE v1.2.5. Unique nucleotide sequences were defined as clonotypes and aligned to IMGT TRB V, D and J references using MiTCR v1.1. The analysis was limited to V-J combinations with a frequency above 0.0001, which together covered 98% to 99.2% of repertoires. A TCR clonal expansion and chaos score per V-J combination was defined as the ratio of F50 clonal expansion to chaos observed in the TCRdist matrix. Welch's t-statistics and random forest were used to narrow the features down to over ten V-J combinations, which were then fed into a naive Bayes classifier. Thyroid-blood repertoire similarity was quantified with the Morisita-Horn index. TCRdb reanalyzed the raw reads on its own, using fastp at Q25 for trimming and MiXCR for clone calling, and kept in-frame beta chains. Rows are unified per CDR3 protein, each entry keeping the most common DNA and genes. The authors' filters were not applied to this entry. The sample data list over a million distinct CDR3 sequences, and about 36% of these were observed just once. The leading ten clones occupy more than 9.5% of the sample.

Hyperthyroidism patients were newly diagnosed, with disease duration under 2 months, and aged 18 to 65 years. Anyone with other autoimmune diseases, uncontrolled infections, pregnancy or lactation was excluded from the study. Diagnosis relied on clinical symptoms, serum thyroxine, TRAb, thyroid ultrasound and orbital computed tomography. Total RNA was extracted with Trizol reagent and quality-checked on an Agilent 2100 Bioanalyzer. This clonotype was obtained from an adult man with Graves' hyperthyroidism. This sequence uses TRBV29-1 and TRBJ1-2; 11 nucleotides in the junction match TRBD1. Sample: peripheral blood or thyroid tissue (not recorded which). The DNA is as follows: TGCAGCGTTGAGAGGACAGGGGGCGGCTATGGCTACACCTTC. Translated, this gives CSVERTGGGYGYTF.